The 7 T cell receptor beta chains given below trace back to one sample, sequenced in a study of Graves' ophthalmopathy and Graves' hyperthyroidism. The authors amplified TCR beta CDR3 regions from RNA transcripts. First-round RT-PCR relied on HTBI primers, and a second-round multiplex PCR came next. TCRdb reprocessed the multiplex PCR reads with MiXCR, giving one entry per CDR3 protein. Of 1 million to 1.3 million distinct CDR3 sequences in the sample, about 40% were seen once. Sequencing input: peripheral blood or thyroid tissue (not recorded which). The receptor set was obtained from an adult man with Graves' hyperthyroidism.

The chain has TRBV19 and TRBJ1-1; TRBD1 might be the D (6 bases). This CDR3 spans 12 amino acids. The ends were cut back, 6 bases at V and 5 bases at J, with 10 bases in the middle. The germline V gene has CDR1 LNHDA and CDR2 SQIVND (reference sequence). The CDR3 is CASRWGLTEAFF. The CDR3 bases are TGTGCCAGTAGGTGGGGGCTTACTGAAGCTTTCTTT.

This clonotype was found once. The CDR3 coding sequence is TGTGCCAGCAGTGAAGAGGGCTCGAGCTCCTACGAGCAGTACTTC. Protein: CASSEEGSSSYEQYF. The V gene is TRBV7-9, the J gene TRBJ2-7; the D gene is possibly TRBD2 (5 bases). The CDR3 is 15 amino acids. The V and J ends lost 6 bases and 0 bases respectively, with 15 bases between them. The V gene's germline CDR1 is SEHNR and CDR2 FQNEAQ (reference sequence).

This chain connects TRBV7-8 to TRBJ1-4, with 10 bases lining up with TRBD1. The CDR3 length is 15 residues. In germline, CDR1 is SGHVS, CDR2 FQNEAQ. Trimming cost V 5 bases and J 11 bases; bases outside gene matches: 11. The CDR3 reads CASSATGGARRKLFF. CDR3 in DNA: TGTGCCAGCAGCGCGACAGGGGGCGCTCGGCGTAAACTGTTTTTT.

About this clonotype itself: Possible read error: a much larger clone is one base away. The chain employs TRBV4-1 and TRBJ1-5; TRBD1 matches at 9 bases. The CDR3 totals 15 residues. The V gene's germline CDR1 is MGHRA and CDR2 YSYEKL. In DNA, the CDR3 is TGCGCCAGCAGCCCTAACAGGGGGCGCAATCGGCCCCAGCATTTT. It is translated as CASSPNRGRNRPQHF.

This clonotype has ten or more counts. The chain couples TRBV14 to TRBJ1-6; D perhaps matches TRBD1 (6 bases). V lost 5 bases to trimming and J lost 10 bases, with 15 bases between them. This CDR3 spans 14 amino acids. Germline-derived CDR1 and CDR2 are SGHDN and FVKESK. The CDR3 loop reads CASSARGDGSPLHF. DNA of the CDR3: TGTGCCAGCAGCGCCAGGGGCGACGGGTCACCCCTCCACTTT.

Remarks on this clonotype: A much bigger clone sits one base away, suggesting this may be a read error. J is TRBJ1-5 and V is TRBV7-2, with 11 bases matching TRBD1. Germline CDR1 is SGHTA and CDR2 is FQGNSA. V shed 5 bases, J shed 6 bases, and the junction held 15 bases outside the gene matches. This CDR3 contains 18 residues. The CDR3 protein is CASSTGQGAKPVGQPQHF. In DNA form, the CDR3 reads TGTGCCAGCAGCACTGGACAGGGGGCTAAACCGGTGGGTCAGCCCCAGCATTTT.

The chain combines TRBV25-1 with TRBJ1-1; no definite D call. Germline CDR1 is MGHDK and CDR2 is SYGVNS. With 8 bases removed from V and 1 base from J, the gap between germline ends came to 11 bases. The CDR3 spans 13 residues. Here the CDR3 reads CASQDWANTEAFF. The CDR3 coding sequence is TGTGCCAGCCAAGATTGGGCGAACACTGAAGCTTTCTTT.